The clone carrying this T cell receptor beta chain was seen once. The data are from a study of sequential checkpoint blockade in melanoma. Treatment reported: randomized to nivolumab then ipilimumab (arm A) or the reverse (arm B). None of the patients previously received DNA-damaging chemotherapy. Live CD3+CD8+ CD19− CD56− cells were sorted from PBMCs. Germline V lookup: CDR1 SQVTM, CDR2 ANQGSEA. J lost 5 bases, V lost 0 bases, and 15 bases had no gene match. The CDR3 loop spans 17 amino acids. Only in-frame clones appear in the TCRdb table, and some are missing; sequencing was by immunoSEQ multiplex PCR. The sample yields about 40,000 clones, more than 80% seen once.

The TCR was taken from a human donor with melanoma. Specimen: CD8+ T cells sorted from blood (inferred from file names), collected from a patient given nivolumab and ipilimumab in sequence. This chain joins TRBV29-1 and TRBJ2-5, with 7 positions matching TRBD2. CDR3 nucleotides: TGCAGCGTTGAAGATCGGACTCCCGGGAGGCCGCGGGAGACCCAGTACTTC. Translation: CSVEDRTPGRPRETQYF.